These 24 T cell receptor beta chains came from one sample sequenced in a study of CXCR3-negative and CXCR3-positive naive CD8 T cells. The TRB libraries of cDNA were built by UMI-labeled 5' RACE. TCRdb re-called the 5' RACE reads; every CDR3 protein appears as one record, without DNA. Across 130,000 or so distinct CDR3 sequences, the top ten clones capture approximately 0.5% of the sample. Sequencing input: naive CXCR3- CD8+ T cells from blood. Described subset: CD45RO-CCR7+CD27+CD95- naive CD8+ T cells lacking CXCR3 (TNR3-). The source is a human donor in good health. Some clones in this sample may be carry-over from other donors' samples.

Here the CDR3 reads CASSLGTGGAHNEQFF. The chain is built from TRBV7-6 and TRBJ2-1; without DNA, the TCRdb call of TRBD1 cannot be checked. Germline assignment: CDR1 SGHVS and CDR2 FNYEAQ. The CDR3 is 16 residues long.

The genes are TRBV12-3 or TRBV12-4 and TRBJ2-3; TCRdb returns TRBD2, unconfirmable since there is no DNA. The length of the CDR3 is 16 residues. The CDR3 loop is CASLRSTPPPSDTQYF.

This CDR3 reads CASSWNRANYGYTF. V is TRBV21-1 and J is TRBJ1-2; the TCRdb call, TRBD1, lacks DNA for checking. TRBV21-1 is described as a pseudogene. The CDR3 consists of 14 residues.

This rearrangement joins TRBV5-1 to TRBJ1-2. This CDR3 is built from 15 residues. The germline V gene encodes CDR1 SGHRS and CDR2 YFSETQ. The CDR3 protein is CASSLDGIWGLSYTF.

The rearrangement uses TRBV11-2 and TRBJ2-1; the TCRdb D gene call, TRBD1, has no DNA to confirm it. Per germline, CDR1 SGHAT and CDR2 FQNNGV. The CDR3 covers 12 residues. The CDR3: CASSLTPRAQFF.

This CDR3 reads CSVREKTLRDNEQFF. The chain joins TRBV29-1 to TRBJ2-1; the D call of TRBD2 rests on TCRdb alone, since no DNA is present to check it. CDR1 is SQVTM, CDR2 ANQGSEA, per germline. This CDR3 is 15 amino acids long.

The CDR3 reads CASSFTSGGLETQYF. V gene TRBV7-7 combines with J gene TRBJ2-5; TCRdb outputs TRBD2, but without DNA this stays unchecked. CDR1 SSHAT and CDR2 FNYEAQ come from the germline V gene (reference sequence). There are 15 residues in the CDR3.

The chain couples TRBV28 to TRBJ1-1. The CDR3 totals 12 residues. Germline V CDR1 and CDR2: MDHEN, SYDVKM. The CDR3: CASSLFSREAFF.

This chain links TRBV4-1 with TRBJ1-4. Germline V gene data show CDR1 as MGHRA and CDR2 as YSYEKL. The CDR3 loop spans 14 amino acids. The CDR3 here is CASSQGVKDERLFF.

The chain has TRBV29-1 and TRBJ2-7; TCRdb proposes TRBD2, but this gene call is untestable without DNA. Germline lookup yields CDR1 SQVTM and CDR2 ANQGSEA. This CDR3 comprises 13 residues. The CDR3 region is CSGGGGKGYEQYF.

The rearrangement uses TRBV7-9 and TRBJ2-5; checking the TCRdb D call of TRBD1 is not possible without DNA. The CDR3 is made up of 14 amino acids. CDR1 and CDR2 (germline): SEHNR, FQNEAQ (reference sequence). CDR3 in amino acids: CASSFPGRQETQYF.

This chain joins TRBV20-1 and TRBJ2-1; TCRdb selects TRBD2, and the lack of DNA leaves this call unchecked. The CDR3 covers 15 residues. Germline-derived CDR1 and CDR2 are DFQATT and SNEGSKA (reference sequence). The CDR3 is CSARGHSGTYNEQFF.

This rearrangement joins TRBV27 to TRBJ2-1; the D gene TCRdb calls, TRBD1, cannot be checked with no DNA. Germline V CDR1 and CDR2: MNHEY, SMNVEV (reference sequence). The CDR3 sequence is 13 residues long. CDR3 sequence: CASSSGLGNEQFF.

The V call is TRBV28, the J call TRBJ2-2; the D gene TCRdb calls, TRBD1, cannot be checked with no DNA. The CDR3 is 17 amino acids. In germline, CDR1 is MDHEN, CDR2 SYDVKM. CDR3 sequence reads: CASSLSSKGVWAGELFF. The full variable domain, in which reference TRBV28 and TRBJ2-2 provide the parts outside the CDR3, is DVKVTQSSRYLVKRTGEKVFLECVQDMDHENMFWYRQDPGLGLRLIYFSYDVKMKEKGDIPEGYSVSREKKERFSLILESASTNQTSMYLCASSLSSKGVWAGELFFGEGSRLTVL.

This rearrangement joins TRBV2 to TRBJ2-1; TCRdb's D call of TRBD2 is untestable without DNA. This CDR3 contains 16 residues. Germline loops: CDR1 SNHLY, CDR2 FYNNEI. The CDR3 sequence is CASNLGTSGANNEQFF.

The CDR3 reads CASSFSSGVASYEQYF. The gene calls are TRBV12-3 or TRBV12-4 and TRBJ2-7; TCRdb names TRBD1, which stays unverified in the absence of DNA. CDR3 length: 16 amino acids.

CDR3 sequence: CASSQFPGGSLGEQFF. The chain carries TRBV4-2 and TRBJ2-1; TCRdb designates TRBD1, a call that cannot be tested without DNA. The CDR3 covers 16 residues. CDR1 and CDR2 (germline): LGHNA, YNFKEQ.

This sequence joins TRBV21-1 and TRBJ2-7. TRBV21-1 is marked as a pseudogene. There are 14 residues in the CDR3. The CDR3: CASRRCREPSEQYF.

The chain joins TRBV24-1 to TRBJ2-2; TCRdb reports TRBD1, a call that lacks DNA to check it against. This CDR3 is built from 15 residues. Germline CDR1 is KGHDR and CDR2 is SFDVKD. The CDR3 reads CATSDPQGNTGELFF.

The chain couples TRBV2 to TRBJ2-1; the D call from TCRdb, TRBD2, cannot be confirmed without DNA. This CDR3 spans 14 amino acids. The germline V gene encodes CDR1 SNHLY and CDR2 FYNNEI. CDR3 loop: CASSGGGPPNEQFF.

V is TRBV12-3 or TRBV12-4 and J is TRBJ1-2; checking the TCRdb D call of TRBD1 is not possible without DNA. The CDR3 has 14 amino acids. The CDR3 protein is CASSLASTGYGYTF.

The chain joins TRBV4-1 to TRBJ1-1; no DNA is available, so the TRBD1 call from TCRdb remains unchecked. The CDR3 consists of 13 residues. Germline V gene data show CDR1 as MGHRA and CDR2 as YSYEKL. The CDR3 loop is CASSQQGWAEAFF.

The CDR3: CASSQEAGRANVLTF. The genes are TRBV4-3 and TRBJ2-6; with no DNA, the TCRdb D assignment of TRBD1 cannot be verified. CDR3 size: 15 residues. Germline V CDR1 and CDR2: LGHNA, YSLEER.

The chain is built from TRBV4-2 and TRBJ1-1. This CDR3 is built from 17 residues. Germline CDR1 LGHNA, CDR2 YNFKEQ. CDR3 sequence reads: CASSHLYPAVKGTEAFF.